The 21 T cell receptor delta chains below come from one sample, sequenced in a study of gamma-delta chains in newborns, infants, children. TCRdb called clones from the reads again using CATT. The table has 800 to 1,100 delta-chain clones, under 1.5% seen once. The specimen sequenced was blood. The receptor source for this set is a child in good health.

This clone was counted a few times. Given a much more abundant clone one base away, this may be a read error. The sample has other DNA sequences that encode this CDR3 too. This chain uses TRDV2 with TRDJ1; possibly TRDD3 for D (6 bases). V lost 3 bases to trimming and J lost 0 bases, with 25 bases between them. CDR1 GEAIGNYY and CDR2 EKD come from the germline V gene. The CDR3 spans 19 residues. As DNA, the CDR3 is TGTGCCTGTGACCTACTGGGAGATAGGCGGACCCTGTACACCGATAAACTCATCTTT. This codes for CACDLLGDRRTLYTDKLIF.

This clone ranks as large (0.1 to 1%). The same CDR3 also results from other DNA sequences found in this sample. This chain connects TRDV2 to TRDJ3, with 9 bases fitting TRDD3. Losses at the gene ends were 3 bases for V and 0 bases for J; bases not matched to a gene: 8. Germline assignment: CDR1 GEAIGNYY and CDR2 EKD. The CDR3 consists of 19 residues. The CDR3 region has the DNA TGTGCCTGTGACCAGTACTGGGGGACAAGCTCCTGGGACACCCGACAGATGTTTTTC. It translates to CACDQYWGTSSWDTRQMFF.

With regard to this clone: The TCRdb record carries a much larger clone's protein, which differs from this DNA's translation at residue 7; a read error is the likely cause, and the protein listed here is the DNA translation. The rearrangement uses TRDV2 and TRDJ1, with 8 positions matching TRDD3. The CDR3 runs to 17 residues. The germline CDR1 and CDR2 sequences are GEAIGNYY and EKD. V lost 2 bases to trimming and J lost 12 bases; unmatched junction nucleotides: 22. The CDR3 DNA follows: TGTGCCTGTGACAGGGTCCCTCCTACGAGGGATACGCGGAGAGTCATCTTT. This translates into CACDRVPPTRDTRRVIF.

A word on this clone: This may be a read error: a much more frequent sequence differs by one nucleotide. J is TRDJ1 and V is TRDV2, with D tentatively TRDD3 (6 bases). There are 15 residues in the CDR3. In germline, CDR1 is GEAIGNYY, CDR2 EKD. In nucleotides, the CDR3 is TGTGCCTGTGACACCGTGGGGGGGTACACCGATAAACCCATCTTT. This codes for CACDTVGGYTDKPIF.

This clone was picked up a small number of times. The CDR3 sequence is CACGQYWGTSPWDTRQMFF. The CDR3 coding sequence is TGTGCCTGTGGCCAGTACTGGGGGACAAGCCCCTGGGACACCCGACAGATGTTTTTC. The genes are TRDV2 and TRDJ3, with 9 bases identical to TRDD3. CDR1 and CDR2 (germline): GEAIGNYY, EKD. V trimming: 5 bases; J trimming: 2 bases; junction bases outside the gene matches: 12. This CDR3 is 19 amino acids long.

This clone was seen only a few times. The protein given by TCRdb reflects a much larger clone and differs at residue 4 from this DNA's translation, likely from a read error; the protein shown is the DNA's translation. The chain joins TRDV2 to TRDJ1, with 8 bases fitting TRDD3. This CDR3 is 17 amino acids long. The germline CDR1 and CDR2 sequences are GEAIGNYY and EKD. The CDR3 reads CACGTLTGGPYTDKLIF. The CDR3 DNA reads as TGTGCCTGTGGCACCCTTACTGGGGGCCCGTACACCGATAAACTCATCTTT.

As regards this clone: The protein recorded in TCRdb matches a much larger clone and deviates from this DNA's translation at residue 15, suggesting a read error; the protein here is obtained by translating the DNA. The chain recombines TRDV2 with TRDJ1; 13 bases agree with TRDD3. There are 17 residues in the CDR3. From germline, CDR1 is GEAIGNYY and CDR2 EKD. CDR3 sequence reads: CACDTVTGGYVHDKPIF. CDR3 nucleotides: TGTGCCTGTGACACCGTAACTGGGGGATACGTGCACGATAAACCCATCTTT.

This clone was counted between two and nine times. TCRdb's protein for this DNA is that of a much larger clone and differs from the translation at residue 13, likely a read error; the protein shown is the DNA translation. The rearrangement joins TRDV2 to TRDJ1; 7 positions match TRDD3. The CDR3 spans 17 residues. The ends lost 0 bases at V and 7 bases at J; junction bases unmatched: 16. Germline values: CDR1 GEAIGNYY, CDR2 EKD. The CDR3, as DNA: TGTGCCTGTGACACCGTTACTGGGGTCCCAAAGGGCGGTAAACTCATCTTT. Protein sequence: CACDTVTGVPKGGKLIF.

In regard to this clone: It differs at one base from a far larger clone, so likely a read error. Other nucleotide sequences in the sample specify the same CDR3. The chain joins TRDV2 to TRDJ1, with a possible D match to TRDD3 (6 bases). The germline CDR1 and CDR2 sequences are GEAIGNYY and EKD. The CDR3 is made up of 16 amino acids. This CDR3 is CACDLLGVTVTDKLIF. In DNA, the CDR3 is TGCGCCTGTGACTTACTGGGCGTGACGGTCACCGATAAACTCATCTTT.

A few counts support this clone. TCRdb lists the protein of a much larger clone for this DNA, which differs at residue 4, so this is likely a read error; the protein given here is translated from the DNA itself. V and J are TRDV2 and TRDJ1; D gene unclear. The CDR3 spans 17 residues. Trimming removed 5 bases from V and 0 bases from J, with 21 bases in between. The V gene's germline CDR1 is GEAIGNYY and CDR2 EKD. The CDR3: CACGPLGSTVHTDKLIF. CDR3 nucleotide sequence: TGTGCCTGTGGCCCCCTTGGGTCTACGGTCCACACCGATAAACTCATCTTT.

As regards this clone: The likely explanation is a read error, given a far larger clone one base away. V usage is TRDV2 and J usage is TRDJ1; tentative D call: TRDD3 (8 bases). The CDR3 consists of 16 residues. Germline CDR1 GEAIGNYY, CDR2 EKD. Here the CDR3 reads CARDDLLGASYDKLIF. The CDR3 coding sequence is TGTGCCCGTGATGACCTACTGGGGGCTTCCTACGATAAACTCATCTTT.

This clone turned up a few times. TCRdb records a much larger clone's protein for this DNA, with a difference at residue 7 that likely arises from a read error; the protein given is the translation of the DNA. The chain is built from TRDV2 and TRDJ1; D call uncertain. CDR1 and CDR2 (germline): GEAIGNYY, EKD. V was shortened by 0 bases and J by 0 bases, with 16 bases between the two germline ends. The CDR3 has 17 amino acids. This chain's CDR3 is CACDTVLPIKYTDKLIF. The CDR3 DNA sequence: TGTGCCTGTGACACCGTCTTACCCATTAAGTACACCGATAAACTCATCTTT.

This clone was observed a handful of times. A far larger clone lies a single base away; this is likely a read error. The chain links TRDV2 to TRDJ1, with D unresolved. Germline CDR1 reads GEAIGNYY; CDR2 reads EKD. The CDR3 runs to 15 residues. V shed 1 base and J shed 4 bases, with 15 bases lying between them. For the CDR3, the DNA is TGTGCCTGTGACACGTTGTTAGAGCCTGACGATAAACTCATCTTT. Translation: CACDTLLEPDDKLIF.

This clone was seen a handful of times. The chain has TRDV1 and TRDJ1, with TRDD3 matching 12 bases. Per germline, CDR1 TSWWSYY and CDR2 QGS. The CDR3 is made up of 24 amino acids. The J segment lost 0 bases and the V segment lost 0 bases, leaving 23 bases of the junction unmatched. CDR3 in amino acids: CALGELLFIRSSYWGIPYTDKLIF. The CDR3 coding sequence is TGTGCTCTTGGGGAACTCTTATTCATCCGATCTTCTTACTGGGGGATACCGTACACCGATAAACTCATCTTT.

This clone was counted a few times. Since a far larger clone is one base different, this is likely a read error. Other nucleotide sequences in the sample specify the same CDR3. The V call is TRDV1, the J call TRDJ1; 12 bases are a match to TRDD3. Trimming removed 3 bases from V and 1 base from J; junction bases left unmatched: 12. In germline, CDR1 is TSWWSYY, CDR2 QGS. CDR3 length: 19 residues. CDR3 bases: TGTGCTCTTGGGGAGCTCTCCTTCTCCTGGGGGATACGCACCGATAAACTCATCTTT. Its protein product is CALGELSFSWGIRTDKLIF.

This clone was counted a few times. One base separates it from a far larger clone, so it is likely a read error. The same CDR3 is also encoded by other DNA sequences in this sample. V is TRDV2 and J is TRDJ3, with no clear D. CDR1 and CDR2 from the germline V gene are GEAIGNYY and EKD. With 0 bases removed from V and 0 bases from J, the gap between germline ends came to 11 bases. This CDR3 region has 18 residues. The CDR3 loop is CACDTVLKGSWDTRQMFF. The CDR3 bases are TGTGCCTGTGACACCGTTCTGAAGGGCTCCTGGGACACCCGACAGATGTTTTTC.

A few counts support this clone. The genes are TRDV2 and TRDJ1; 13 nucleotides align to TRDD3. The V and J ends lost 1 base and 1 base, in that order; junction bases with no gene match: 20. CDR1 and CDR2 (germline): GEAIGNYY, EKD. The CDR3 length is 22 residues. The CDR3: CACDTIPNLFVLGDTITDKLIF. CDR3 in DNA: TGTGCCTGTGACACTATTCCCAACCTCTTCGTACTGGGGGATACGATCACCGATAAACTCATCTTT.

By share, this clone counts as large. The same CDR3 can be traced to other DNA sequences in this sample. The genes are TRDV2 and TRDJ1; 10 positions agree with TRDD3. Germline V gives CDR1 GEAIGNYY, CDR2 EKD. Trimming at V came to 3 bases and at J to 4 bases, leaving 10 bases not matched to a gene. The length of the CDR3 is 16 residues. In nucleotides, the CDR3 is TGTGCCTGTGACGGGCTGGGGGATAAGGCCTTCGATAAACTCATCTTT. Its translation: CACDGLGDKAFDKLIF.

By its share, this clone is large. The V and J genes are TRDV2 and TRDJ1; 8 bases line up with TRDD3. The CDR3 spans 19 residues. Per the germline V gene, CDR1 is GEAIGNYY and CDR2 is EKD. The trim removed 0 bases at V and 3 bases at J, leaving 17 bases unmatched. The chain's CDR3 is CACDTVRGGGLKHADKLIF. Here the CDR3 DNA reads TGTGCCTGTGACACCGTTCGGGGTGGGGGATTAAAGCATGCCGATAAACTCATCTTT.

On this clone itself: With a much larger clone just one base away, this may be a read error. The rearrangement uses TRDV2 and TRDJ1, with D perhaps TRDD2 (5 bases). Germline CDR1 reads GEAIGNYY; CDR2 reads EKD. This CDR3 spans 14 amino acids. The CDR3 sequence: CACDFLRATDKPIF. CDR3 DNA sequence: TGTGCCTGTGATTTCCTGAGGGCCACCGATAAACCCATCTTT.

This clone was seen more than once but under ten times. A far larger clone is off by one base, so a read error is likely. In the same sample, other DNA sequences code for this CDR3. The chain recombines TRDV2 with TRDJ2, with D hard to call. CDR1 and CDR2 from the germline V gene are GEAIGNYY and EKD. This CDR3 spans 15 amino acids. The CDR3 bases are TGTGCCTGTGACACCGTCGGCGCTTTGACTGCACAACTCTTCTTT. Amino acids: CACDTVGALTAQLFF.